The next 26 T cell receptor beta chains were all read from a single sample in a study of blood T cell repertoires in COVID-19. TCRdb keeps only in-frame clones here, not all; method: immunoSEQ multiplex PCR. This table has roughly 250,000 clones, approximately 87% appearing once. The sequencing sample was made of peripheral blood. Receptors were obtained from a human donor in a cohort sampled during active COVID-19.

This chain joins TRBV12-3 or TRBV12-4 and TRBJ1-2; D perhaps matches TRBD1 (5 bases). The V end lost 3 bases, the J end lost 8 bases, and 10 bases lay between the germline ends. This CDR3 region has 12 residues. CDR3 loop: CASSFSGWGYTF. In DNA, the CDR3 is TGTGCCAGCAGTTTTTCAGGGTGGGGCTACACCTTC.

This clone appeared a single time. The chain joins TRBV5-1 to TRBJ1-3; TRBD1 agrees at 7 bases. The V gene end was trimmed by 0 bases and the J gene end by 1 base; junction bases not matched to a gene: 13. This CDR3 region has 19 residues. The germline gives CDR1 SGHRS, CDR2 YFSETQ. The CDR3, as DNA: TGCGCCAGCAGCTTGGATAGGTCCGGCAGGGGGAGATCTGGAAACACCATATATTTT. The encoded protein is CASSLDRSGRGRSGNTIYF.

The chain links TRBV27 to TRBJ2-5, with 9 bases fitting TRBD1. Germline V gene lookup returns CDR1 MNHEY and CDR2 SMNVEV (reference sequence). CDR3 size: 13 residues. After removal of 5 bases from V and 4 bases from J, the junction contained 2 bases not matched to a gene. DNA for the CDR3: TGTGCCAGCAGTGGGACAGGGCGAGAGACCCAGTACTTC. Translating it yields CASSGTGRETQYF.

This chain connects TRBV28 to TRBJ1-2, with a possible D match to TRBD1 (6 bases). Trimming stripped 6 bases from V and 4 bases from J, with 15 bases between. The CDR3 spans 14 residues. Germline V gives CDR1 MDHEN, CDR2 SYDVKM. This chain's CDR3 is CASRPTGTGYGYTF. DNA for the CDR3: TGTGCCAGCAGGCCAACAGGGACCGGCTATGGCTACACCTTC.

In its sample, this clone was seen once. The CDR3 loop reads CASSHLAGTQKNIQYF. CDR3 sequence (DNA): TGCGCCAGCAGCCATCTAGCGGGGACCCAAAAAAACATTCAGTACTTC. V gene TRBV4-1 combines with J gene TRBJ2-4, with 9 bases fitting TRBD2. This CDR3 contains 16 residues. Germline V gene lookup returns CDR1 MGHRA and CDR2 YSYEKL. The V segment lost 3 bases and the J segment 4 bases; nucleotides outside the gene matches: 7.

Only a few counts were recorded for this clone. The chain has TRBV5-1 and TRBJ1-2; 7 bases map to TRBD1. Germline assignment: CDR1 SGHRS and CDR2 YFSETQ. The ends lost 4 bases at V and 2 bases at J; junction bases unmatched: 14. The length of the CDR3 is 17 residues. This CDR3 reads CASSPDVTGLGNYGYTF. The CDR3 region has the DNA TGCGCCAGCAGCCCCGACGTGACAGGGCTAGGGAACTATGGCTACACCTTC.

The CDR3 DNA follows: TGTGCCAGTTACCAACAGGGGTCGGGGGCCAACGTCCTGACTTTC. Translating gives CASYQQGSGANVLTF. The chain combines TRBV19 with TRBJ2-6; TRBD1 matches 7 bases. CDR1 and CDR2 (germline): LNHDA, SQIVND (reference sequence). J lost 4 bases, V lost 8 bases, and 8 bases had no gene match. The CDR3 spans 15 residues.

This sequence joins TRBV6-5 and TRBJ1-2; D possibly corresponds to TRBD1 (6 bases). The length of the CDR3 is 13 residues. The V gene's germline CDR1 is MNHEY and CDR2 SVGAGI. Trimming took 9 bases from V and 0 from J, leaving 11 bases between them. As DNA, the CDR3 is TGTGCCAGTAAAAGACAGGCTAACTATGGCTACACCTTC. The encoded protein is CASKRQANYGYTF.

The rearrangement uses TRBV6-5 and TRBJ2-7; D is unresolved. The CDR3 is made up of 15 amino acids. Germline lookup yields CDR1 MNHEY and CDR2 SVGAGI. V dropped 0 bases and J dropped 2 bases, with 11 bases sitting between them. This CDR3 is CASSYSFTGAYEQYF. CDR3 DNA sequence: TGTGCCAGCAGTTACTCCTTCACCGGAGCCTACGAGCAGTACTTC.

The chain recombines TRBV2 with TRBJ2-1, with D perhaps matching TRBD2 (5 bases). Trimming removed 5 bases at V and 3 bases at J, with 11 bases between. CDR1 is SNHLY and CDR2 is FYNNEI in the germline V gene. The CDR3 is 14 amino acids. The chain's CDR3 is CASSPYGGYNEQFF. CDR3 DNA sequence: TGTGCCAGCAGTCCTTATGGAGGCTACAATGAGCAGTTCTTC.

The V and J genes are TRBV6-4 and TRBJ1-2; TRBD1 agrees at 7 bases. The CDR3 spans 14 residues. V was clipped by 8 bases and J by 4 bases; unmatched bases: 10. Germline assignment: CDR1 MRHNA and CDR2 SNTAGT. The CDR3 sequence is CASLGAGGSYGYTF. The CDR3 nucleotides read TGTGCCAGCCTAGGGGCAGGGGGAAGCTATGGCTACACCTTC.

In DNA form, the CDR3 reads TGTGCCAGCAGCCCCCCCGGGTTGAACGGCTACACCTTC. Translated: CASSPPGLNGYTF. The V and J genes are TRBV3-1 (or the pseudogene TRBV3-2) and TRBJ1-2; D call uncertain. CDR1 and CDR2 from the germline V gene are LGHDT and YNNKEL (reference sequence). CDR3 length: 13 residues. Trimming left V 4 bases short and J 8 bases short, with 14 bases between.

The chain couples TRBV13 to TRBJ1-3; 9 bases match TRBD1. The ends lost 4 bases at V and 4 bases at J; junction bases unmatched: 5. The CDR3 contains 15 residues. Germline assignment: CDR1 PRHDT and CDR2 FYEKMQ (reference sequence). The chain's CDR3 is CASSSTGGPGNTIYF. CDR3 nucleotide sequence: TGTGCCAGCAGCTCAACAGGGGGCCCAGGAAACACCATATATTTT.

The CDR3 here is CATSRDLSGGAADTQYF. CDR3 nucleotides: TGTGCCACCAGCAGAGACCTTAGCGGGGGGGCGGCAGATACGCAGTATTTT. This chain joins TRBV15 and TRBJ2-3, with 11 bases that match TRBD2. The CDR3 has 17 residues. Germline trimming cut 0 bases from V and 4 bases from J; bases unmatched to any gene: 6. Germline V CDR1 and CDR2: LNHNV, YYDKDF (reference sequence).

This chain uses TRBV5-1 with TRBJ2-5, with 12 bases aligning to TRBD2. After removal of 4 bases from V and 5 bases from J, the junction contained 3 bases not matched to a gene. The germline CDR1 and CDR2 sequences are SGHRS and YFSETQ. The length of the CDR3 is 14 residues. The CDR3 DNA reads TGCGCCAGCAGCCCCGGACTAGCGGGGGAGACCCAGTACTTC. Translation gives CASSPGLAGETQYF.

Turning to this clone: This specimen includes other DNA sequences encoding the same CDR3. J is TRBJ1-2 and V is TRBV5-1; perhaps TRBD1 as D (6 bases). CDR1 and CDR2 from the germline V gene are SGHRS and YFSETQ. The CDR3 runs 13 residues. V was cut by 1 base and J by 6 bases, with 10 bases left in between. The CDR3 reads CASSLTGSDGYTF. The CDR3 DNA follows: TGCGCCAGCAGCTTGACAGGGAGTGATGGCTACACCTTC.

The chain couples TRBV3-1 (or the pseudogene TRBV3-2) to TRBJ2-7, with 7 bases identical to TRBD2. This CDR3 comprises 12 residues. Germline assignment: CDR1 LGHDT and CDR2 YNNKEL (reference sequence). V was clipped by 2 bases and J by 7 bases; unmatched bases: 2. In DNA, the CDR3 is TGTGCCAGCAGCCAACTAGCGGCGGAGCAGTACTTC. It encodes CASSQLAAEQYF.

The chain links TRBV19 to TRBJ1-5; no firm D call. The CDR3 sequence is 16 residues long. Trimming removed 2 bases at V and 1 base at J, with 12 bases between. Looked up from germline, CDR1 is LNHDA and CDR2 is SQIVND (reference sequence). Here the CDR3 DNA reads TGTGCCAGTAGTATACAAGGGAGCGGAAGCAATCAGCCCCAGCATTTT. It encodes CASSIQGSGSNQPQHF.

The genes are TRBV6-5 and TRBJ2-5; TRBD2 matches at 11 bases. The junction had 7 bases not matched to a gene; V was cut back by 5 bases and J by 5 bases. Looked up from germline, CDR1 is MNHEY and CDR2 is SVGAGI. CDR3 size: 15 residues. CDR3 loop: CASSPTTSGDETQYF. The DNA of the CDR3 is TGTGCCAGCAGTCCCACGACTAGCGGGGATGAGACCCAGTACTTC.

This clone was seen a single time. The chain couples TRBV4-1 to TRBJ2-1, with 9 nucleotides matching TRBD2. Germline V lookup: CDR1 MGHRA, CDR2 YSYEKL. V dropped 0 bases and J dropped 7; count of bases not matched to a gene: 7. The CDR3 is made up of 16 amino acids. This chain's CDR3 is CASSQDPGGGANEQFF. DNA of the CDR3: TGCGCCAGCAGCCAAGATCCAGGCGGGGGGGCTAATGAGCAGTTCTTC.

V and J are TRBV29-1 and TRBJ2-1; TRBD1 matches at 10 bases. Germline CDR1 and CDR2: SQVTM and ANQGSEA. The CDR3 covers 14 residues. The J segment lost 4 bases and the V segment lost 3 bases, leaving 3 bases of the junction unmatched. As DNA, the CDR3 is TGCAGCGTTGAGGGGGGACAGGGGTACAATGAGCAGTTCTTC. Encoded protein: CSVEGGQGYNEQFF.

The chain's CDR3 is CSVEEEKGLSGYTF. The CDR3 DNA reads as TGCAGCGTTGAAGAAGAAAAGGGGTTGAGTGGCTACACCTTC. The rearrangement links TRBV29-1 to TRBJ1-2; a weak D match, TRBD1 (5 bases). Germline V CDR1 and CDR2: SQVTM, ANQGSEA. Trimming took 0 bases from V and 7 from J, leaving 15 bases between them. The CDR3 is 14 amino acids.

This clone was picked up a small number of times. This chain connects TRBV19 to TRBJ1-5; TRBD1 matches at 7 bases. The CDR3 has 16 residues. Germline V gene sequence: CDR1 LNHDA, CDR2 SQIVND (reference sequence). J was trimmed by 4 bases and V by 5 bases; bases with no gene match: 11. The CDR3 loop is CASSVKQGRFNQPQHF. CDR3 in DNA: TGTGCCAGTAGTGTAAAACAGGGGCGGTTTAATCAGCCCCAGCATTTT.

The V call is TRBV6-2 or TRBV6-3, the J call TRBJ2-7; the match to TRBD2 covers 11 bases. V gave up 4 bases and J gave up 3 bases; unmatched junction bases: 14. In germline, CDR1 is MNHEY, CDR2 SVGEGT. The CDR3 contains 18 residues. This chain's CDR3 is CASSSPGLAVGGYYEQYF. The CDR3 nucleotides read TGTGCCAGCAGTTCGCCGGGACTAGCGGTGGGGGGATACTACGAGCAGTACTTC.

This clone appeared a single time. This rearrangement joins TRBV5-4 to TRBJ2-5, with 7 bases identical to TRBD2. CDR3 size: 16 residues. Per the germline V gene, CDR1 is SGHNT and CDR2 is YYREEE (reference sequence). V gave up 4 bases and J gave up 4 bases; unmatched junction bases: 13. CDR3 in amino acids: CASSRAVAGVSETQYF. In DNA, the CDR3 is TGTGCCAGCAGCAGGGCGGTCGCGGGAGTATCAGAGACCCAGTACTTC.

The chain recombines TRBV4-1 with TRBJ1-2; D is possibly TRBD1 (6 bases). V shed 0 bases and J shed 4 bases, with 12 bases lying between them. Germline V gives CDR1 MGHRA, CDR2 YSYEKL. The length of the CDR3 is 15 residues. The CDR3 is CASSQEMTGIYGYTF. The CDR3 DNA reads as TGCGCCAGCAGCCAAGAGATGACAGGCATCTATGGCTACACCTTC.